Below, one TCR beta chain is given with its context. Its antigen is as yet unknown. UMI-labeled 5' RACE yielded the TRB cDNA libraries. For each CDR3 protein, TCRdb gives one entry from its re-call of the 5' RACE reads, without DNA. The listing records around 130,000 distinct CDR3 sequences. The CDR3 runs 15 residues. The germline gives CDR1 MNHEY, CDR2 SMNVEV (reference sequence). The data are from a study of CXCR3-negative and CXCR3-positive naive CD8 T cells. Naive cells were sorted as CD45RO-, CCR7+, CD27+ and CD95-. Findings and limits, study-wide: When CXCR3-positive naive cells were set against CXCR3-negative naive cells, the former had more hydrophobic TRB CDR3s.

The specimen sequenced was naive CXCR3+ CD8+ T cells from blood. The subset is: CD45RO-CCR7+CD27+CD95- naive CD8+ T cells expressing CXCR3 (TNR3+). This sequence originates from a human donor in good health. Some clones in this sample may be carry-over from other donors' samples. This chain connects TRBV27 to TRBJ2-7; TCRdb proposes TRBD2, but this gene call is untestable without DNA. CDR3: CASSLSGLLSYEQYF.